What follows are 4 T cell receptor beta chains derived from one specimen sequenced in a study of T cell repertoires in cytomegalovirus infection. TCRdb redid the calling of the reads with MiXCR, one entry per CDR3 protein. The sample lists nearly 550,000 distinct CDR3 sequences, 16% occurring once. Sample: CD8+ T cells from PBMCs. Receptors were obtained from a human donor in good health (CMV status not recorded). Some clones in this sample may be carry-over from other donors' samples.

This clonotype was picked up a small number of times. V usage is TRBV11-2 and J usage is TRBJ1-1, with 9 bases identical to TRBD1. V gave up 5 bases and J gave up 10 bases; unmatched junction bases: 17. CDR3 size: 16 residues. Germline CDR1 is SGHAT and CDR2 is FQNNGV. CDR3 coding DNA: TGTGCCAGCAGCCTCAAGTCATGGGACAGGGATCCAGTAGCTTTCTTT. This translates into CASSLKSWDRDPVAFF.

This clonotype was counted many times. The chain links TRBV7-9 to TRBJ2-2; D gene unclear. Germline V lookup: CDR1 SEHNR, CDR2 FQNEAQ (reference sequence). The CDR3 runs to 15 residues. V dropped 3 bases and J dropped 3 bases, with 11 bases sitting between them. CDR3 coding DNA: TGTGCCAGCAGCTTTCCTTTAACGGACACCGGGGAGCTGTTTTTT. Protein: CASSFPLTDTGELFF.

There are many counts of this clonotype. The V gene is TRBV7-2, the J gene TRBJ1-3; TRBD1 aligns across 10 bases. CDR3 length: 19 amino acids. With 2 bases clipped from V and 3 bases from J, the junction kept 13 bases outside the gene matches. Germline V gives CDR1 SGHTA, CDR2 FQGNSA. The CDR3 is CASSLFSTGGVFGGNTIYF. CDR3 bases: TGTGCCAGCAGCTTATTTTCGACAGGGGGCGTTTTTGGTGGAAACACCATATATTTT.

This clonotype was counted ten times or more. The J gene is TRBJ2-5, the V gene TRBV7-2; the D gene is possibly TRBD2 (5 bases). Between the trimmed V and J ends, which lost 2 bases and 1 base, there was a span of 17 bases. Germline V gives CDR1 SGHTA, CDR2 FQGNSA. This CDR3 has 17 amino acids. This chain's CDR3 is CASSLTVGSAGQETQYF. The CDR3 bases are TGTGCCAGCAGCTTAACGGTGGGGTCGGCGGGCCAAGAGACCCAGTACTTC.